This T cell receptor beta chain originates from a study of cytomegalovirus exposure and HLA in healthy donors. General observations from the study: A later analysis revealed that TCR association rates differed between HLA loci, peaking at DRB1 and bottoming out at HLA-C. As a later analysis showed, several of the most significant clusters appeared to be linked to common viral pathogens.

Losses at the gene ends were 7 bases for V and 6 bases for J; bases not matched to a gene: 13. Germline CDR1 and CDR2: SGHNT and YYREEE (reference sequence). The CDR3 contains 16 residues. The PCR was carried out with 60 Vbeta primers and 13 Jbeta primers. Libraries were prepared by immunoSEQ multiplex PCR; TCRdb keeps only in-frame clonotypes and omits some of them. Among 140,000 or so clones listed, around 75% were seen once. This cohort consisted of healthy bone marrow donors. A note on this clone: Its target is unknown.

The sample consisted of PBMCs. This rearrangement joins TRBV5-4 to TRBJ2-1, with 10 bases matching TRBD2. The TCR comes from a woman in her twenties or thirties in good health and CMV-seronegative. CDR3 loop: CASRTSGVRSGNEQFF. Written as DNA, the CDR3 is TGTGCCAGCCGAACTAGCGGGGTGAGATCTGGCAATGAGCAGTTCTTC.